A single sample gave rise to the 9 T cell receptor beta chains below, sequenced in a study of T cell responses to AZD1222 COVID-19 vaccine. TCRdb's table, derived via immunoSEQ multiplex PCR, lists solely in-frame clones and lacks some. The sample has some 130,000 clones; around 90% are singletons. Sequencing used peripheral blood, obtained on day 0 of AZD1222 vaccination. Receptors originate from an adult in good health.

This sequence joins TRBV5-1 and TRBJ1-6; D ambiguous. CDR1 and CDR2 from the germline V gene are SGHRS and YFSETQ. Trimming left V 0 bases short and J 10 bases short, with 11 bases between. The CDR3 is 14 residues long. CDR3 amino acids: CASSLGGVGSPLHF. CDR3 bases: TGCGCCAGCAGCTTGGGGGGAGTTGGATCACCCCTCCACTTT.

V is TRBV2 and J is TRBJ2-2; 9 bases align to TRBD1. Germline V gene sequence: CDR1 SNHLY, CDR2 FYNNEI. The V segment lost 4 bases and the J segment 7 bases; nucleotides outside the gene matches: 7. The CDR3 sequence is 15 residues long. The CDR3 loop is CASSGGTGWIGELFF. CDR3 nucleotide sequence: TGTGCCAGCAGTGGAGGGACAGGGTGGATCGGGGAGCTGTTTTTT. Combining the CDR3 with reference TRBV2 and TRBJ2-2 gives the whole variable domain EPEVTQTPSHQVTQMGQEVILRCVPISNHLYFYWYRQILGQKVEFLVSFYNNEISEKSEIFDDQFSVERPDGSNFTLKIRSTKLEDSAMYFCASSGGTGWIGELFFGEGSRLTVL.

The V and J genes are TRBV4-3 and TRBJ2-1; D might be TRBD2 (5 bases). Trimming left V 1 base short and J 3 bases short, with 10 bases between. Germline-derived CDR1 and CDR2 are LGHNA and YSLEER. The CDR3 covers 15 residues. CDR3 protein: CASSQGASSYNEQFF. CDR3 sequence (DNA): TGCGCCAGCAGCCAAGGGGCTAGCAGCTACAATGAGCAGTTCTTC.

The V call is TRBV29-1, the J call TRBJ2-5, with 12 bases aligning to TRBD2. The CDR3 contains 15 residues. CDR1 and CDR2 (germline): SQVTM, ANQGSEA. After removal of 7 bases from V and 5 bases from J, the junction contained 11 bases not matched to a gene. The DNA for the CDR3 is TGCAGCGCCGACGTTCTAGCGGGAGGGCGGGAGACCCAGTACTTC. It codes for CSADVLAGGRETQYF.

The CDR3 DNA is TGTGCCAGCAGCTTAGTGGCGTTAGCGAGACAGTTCTTC. Translated: CASSLVALARQFF. The chain joins TRBV7-2 to TRBJ2-1, with a weak D call TRBD2 (5 bases). V lost 1 base and J 13 bases, leaving 14 bases between the germline ends. CDR3 length equals 13 residues. The germline CDR1 and CDR2 sequences are SGHTA and FQGNSA.

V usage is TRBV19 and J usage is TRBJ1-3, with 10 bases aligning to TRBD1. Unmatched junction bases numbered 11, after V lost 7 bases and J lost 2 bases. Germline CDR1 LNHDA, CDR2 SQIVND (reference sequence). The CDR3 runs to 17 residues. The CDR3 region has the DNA TGTGCCAGTAAGGGCCCCTCCGACAGGGGGCCTGGAAACACCATATATTTT. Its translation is CASKGPSDRGPGNTIYF.

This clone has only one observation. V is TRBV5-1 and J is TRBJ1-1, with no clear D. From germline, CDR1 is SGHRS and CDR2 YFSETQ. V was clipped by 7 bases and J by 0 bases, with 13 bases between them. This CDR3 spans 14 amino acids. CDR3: CASFRTEMNTEAFF. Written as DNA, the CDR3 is TGCGCCAGCTTCCGAACAGAGATGAACACTGAAGCTTTCTTT.

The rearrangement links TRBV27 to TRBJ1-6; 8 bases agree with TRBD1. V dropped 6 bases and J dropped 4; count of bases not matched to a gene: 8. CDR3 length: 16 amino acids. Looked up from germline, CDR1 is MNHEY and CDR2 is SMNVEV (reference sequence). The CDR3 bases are TGTGCCAGCAGCTTGACAGGGGTTTCTTATAATTCACCCCTCCACTTT. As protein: CASSLTGVSYNSPLHF.

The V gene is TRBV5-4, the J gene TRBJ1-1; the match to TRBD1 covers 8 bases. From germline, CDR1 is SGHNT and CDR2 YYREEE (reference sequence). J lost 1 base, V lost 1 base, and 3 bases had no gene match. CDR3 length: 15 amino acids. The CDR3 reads CASSLQGARNTEAFF. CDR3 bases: TGTGCCAGCAGCTTGCAGGGGGCGCGGAACACTGAAGCTTTCTTT.